These 8 T cell receptor beta chains were all obtained from the same sample, sequenced in a study of beta chain features in type 1 diabetes. Study findings and constraints: Moderately but significantly shorter TCRB CDR3s were found in Type 1 diabetes patients in all four CD4+ subsets.

These receptors have no identified antigens. Since all of the isolated RNA was reverse transcribed, expressed TCRB transcripts were what got sequenced. Sequenced by immunoSEQ multiplex PCR; TCRdb stores in-frame clones only, minus some. The table has more than 550,000 clones, roughly an eighth seen once; the top ten hold 0.035% to 0.045%. Sequenced: naive CD4+ T cells from blood. The origin of the receptors is a young man with type 1 diabetes.

The chain carries TRBV5-1 and TRBJ2-3; D possibly corresponds to TRBD1 (6 bases). CDR3 length equals 20 residues. Germline assignment: CDR1 SGHRS and CDR2 YFSETQ. The V end lost 7 bases, the J end lost 2 bases, and 32 bases lay between the germline ends. Here the CDR3 DNA reads TGCGCCAGCCCTGGGATATCGGACAGTTCTTCCTTGGGAAACACAGATACGCAGTATTTT. Protein: CASPGISDSSSLGNTDTQYF. The full variable domain, with the rest looked up from reference TRBV5-1 and TRBJ2-3, is KAGVTQTPRYLIKTRGQQVTLSCSPISGHRSVSWYQQTPGQGLQFLFEYFSETQRNKGNFPGRFSGRQFSNSRSEMNVSTLELGDSALYLCASPGISDSSSLGNTDTQYFGPGTRLTVL.

On this clone: The same CDR3 arises from other DNA sequences in this sample as well. The rearrangement joins TRBV7-2 to TRBJ2-5; D is unclear. The CDR3 sequence is 12 residues long. Germline values: CDR1 SGHTA, CDR2 FQGNSA. V lost 4 bases and J 5 bases, leaving 8 bases between the germline ends. CDR3 DNA sequence: TGTGCCAGCAGCTCAGTAGGGGAGACCCAGTACTTC. Translating it yields CASSSVGETQYF. Using reference TRBV7-2 and TRBJ2-5 for the parts outside the CDR3, the full variable domain is GAGVSQSPSNKVTEKGKDVELRCDPISGHTALYWYRQSLGQGLEFLIYFQGNSAPDKSGLPSDRFSAERTGGSVSTLTIQRTQQEDSAVYLCASSSVGETQYFGPGTRLLVL.

This clone was observed a few times. CDR3 sequence: CASSKVYWDSRGHTEAFF. As DNA, the CDR3 is TGTGCCAGCAGCAAAGTATACTGGGACTCGAGGGGACACACTGAAGCTTTCTTT. The rearrangement joins TRBV21-1 to TRBJ1-1. TRBV21-1 is termed a pseudogene. This CDR3 region has 18 residues.

There are a few counts of this clone. V and J are TRBV4-2 and TRBJ2-4; 8 bases fit TRBD2. Trimming at V came to 3 bases and at J to 9 bases, leaving 7 bases not matched to a gene. CDR1 and CDR2 from the germline V gene are LGHNA and YNFKEQ. The CDR3 covers 14 residues. The CDR3 bases are TGTGCCAGCAGCCAGTCTCGGGGGGGAACCATTCAGTACTTC. The encoded protein is CASSQSRGGTIQYF.

The CDR3 region has the DNA TGTGCCAGCAGTTCCCTAGCGGGGGGAACCTACGAGCAGTACTTC. Its protein is CASSSLAGGTYEQYF. The V gene is TRBV27, the J gene TRBJ2-7, with 11 bases matching TRBD2. The CDR3 has 15 amino acids. Germline V lookup: CDR1 MNHEY, CDR2 SMNVEV (reference sequence). V trimming: 4 bases; J trimming: 2 bases; junction bases outside the gene matches: 4.

Remarks on this clone: The same CDR3 also results from other DNA sequences found in this sample. The gene calls are TRBV4-3 and TRBJ1-5; the D is unclear. The CDR3 extends over 13 amino acids. Germline CDR1 is LGHNA and CDR2 is YSLEER. V lost 1 base and J 3 bases, leaving 4 bases between the germline ends. The chain's CDR3 is CASSQGNNQPQHF. The DNA of the CDR3 is TGCGCCAGCAGCCAAGGGAACAATCAGCCCCAGCATTTT.

Only a few counts were recorded for this clone. This rearrangement joins TRBV5-1 to TRBJ2-1; TRBD2 agrees at 9 bases. The CDR3 has 14 residues. Per the germline V gene, CDR1 is SGHRS and CDR2 is YFSETQ. With V trimmed by 5 bases and J by 10 bases, 10 bases remained unmatched. The CDR3 spells CASREASGTREQFF. CDR3 coding DNA: TGCGCCAGCAGGGAAGCTAGCGGGACTCGGGAGCAGTTCTTC.

A few counts support this clone. The chain carries TRBV2 and TRBJ2-4; TRBD2 aligns across 7 bases. Germline V gene sequence: CDR1 SNHLY, CDR2 FYNNEI. This CDR3 is 15 amino acids long. V shed 7 bases and J 7 bases; nucleotides not matched to a gene: 13. As DNA, the CDR3 is TGTGCCAGCACCACGGGACTACCCAAACGGAACATTCAGTACTTC. Its protein is CASTTGLPKRNIQYF.